This record looks at one T cell receptor (beta chain) sequence and its context. This sample stems from a study of blood T cell repertoires in COVID-19. As for the study in general: The study drew acute and convalescent COVID-19 samples from the United States, Italy and Spain.

CDR1 SGDLS and CDR2 YYNGEE come from the germline V gene. The V end was cut by 0 bases, the J end by 7 bases, with 8 bases between. This CDR3 is 14 amino acids long. The participants were between about 18 and 90 years old and came from some 23 US areas. Only in-frame clones appear in the TCRdb table, and some are missing; sequencing was by immunoSEQ multiplex PCR. This table holds a few hundred thousand clones, 65% to 85% found once. The clonotype comes from a woman aged 40 to 50 who had recovered from COVID-19. The sample was PBMCs or T cells enriched from blood (not recorded which). The chain couples TRBV9 to TRBJ1-6; D remains unclear. The CDR3 coding sequence is TGTGCCAGCAGCGTAGAATACTTCAATTCACCCCTCCACTTT. Protein: CASSVEYFNSPLHF.